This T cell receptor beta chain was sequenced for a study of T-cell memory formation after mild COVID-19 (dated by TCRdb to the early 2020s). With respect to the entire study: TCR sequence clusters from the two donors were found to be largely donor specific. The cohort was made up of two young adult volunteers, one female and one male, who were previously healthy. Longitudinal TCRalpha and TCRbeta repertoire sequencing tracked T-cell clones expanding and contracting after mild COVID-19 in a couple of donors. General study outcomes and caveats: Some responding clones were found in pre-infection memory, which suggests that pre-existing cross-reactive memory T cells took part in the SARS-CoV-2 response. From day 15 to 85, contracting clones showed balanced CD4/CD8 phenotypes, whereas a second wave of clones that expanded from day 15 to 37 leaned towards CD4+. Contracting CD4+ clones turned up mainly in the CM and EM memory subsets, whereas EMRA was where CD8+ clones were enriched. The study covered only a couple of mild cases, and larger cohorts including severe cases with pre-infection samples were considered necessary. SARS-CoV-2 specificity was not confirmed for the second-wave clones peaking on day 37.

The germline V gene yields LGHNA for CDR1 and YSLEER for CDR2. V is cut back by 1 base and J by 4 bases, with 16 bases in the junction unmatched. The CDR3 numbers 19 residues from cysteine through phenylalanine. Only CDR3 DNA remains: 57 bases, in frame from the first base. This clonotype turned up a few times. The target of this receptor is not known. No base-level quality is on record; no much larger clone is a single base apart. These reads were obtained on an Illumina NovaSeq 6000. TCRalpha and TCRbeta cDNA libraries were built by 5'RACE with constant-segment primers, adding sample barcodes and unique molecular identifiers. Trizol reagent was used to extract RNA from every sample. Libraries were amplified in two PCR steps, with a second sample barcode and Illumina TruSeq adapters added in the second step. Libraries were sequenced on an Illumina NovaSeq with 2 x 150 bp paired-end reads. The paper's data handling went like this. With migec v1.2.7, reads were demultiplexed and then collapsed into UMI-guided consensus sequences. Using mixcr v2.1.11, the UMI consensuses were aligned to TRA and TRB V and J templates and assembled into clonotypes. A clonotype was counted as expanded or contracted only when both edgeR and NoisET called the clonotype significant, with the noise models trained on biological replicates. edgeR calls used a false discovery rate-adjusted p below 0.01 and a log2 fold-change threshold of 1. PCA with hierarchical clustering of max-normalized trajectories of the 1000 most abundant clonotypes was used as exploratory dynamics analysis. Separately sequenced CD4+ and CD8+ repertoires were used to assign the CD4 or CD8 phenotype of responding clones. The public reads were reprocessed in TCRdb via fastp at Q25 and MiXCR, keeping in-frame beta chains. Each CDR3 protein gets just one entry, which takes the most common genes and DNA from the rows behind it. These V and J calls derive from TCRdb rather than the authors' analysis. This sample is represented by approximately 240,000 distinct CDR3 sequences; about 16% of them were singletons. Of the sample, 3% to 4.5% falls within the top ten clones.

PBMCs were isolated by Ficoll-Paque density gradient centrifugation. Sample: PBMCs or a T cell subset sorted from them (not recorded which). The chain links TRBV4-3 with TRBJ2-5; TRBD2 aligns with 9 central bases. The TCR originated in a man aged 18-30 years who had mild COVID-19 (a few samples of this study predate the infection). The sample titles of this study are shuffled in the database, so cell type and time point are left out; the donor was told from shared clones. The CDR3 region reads CASSQGGMSGGLVGETQYF. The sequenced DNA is TGCGCCAGCAGCCAAGGAGGGATGAGCGGGGGGCTGGTGGGAGAGACCCAGTACTTC.